This T cell receptor beta chain was obtained from a study of cytomegalovirus exposure and HLA in healthy donors. Study observations and caveats: Donors belonging to an Asian-associated ancestry cluster reportedly showed fewer N-insertions in productive TCRs than the roughly 670-donor mean, according to what a later analysis found. Later on, analysis showed that most CMV-associated TCR beta chains appeared to be HLA-restricted. The productive fraction for most TCR beta V segments was about 90% or about 30% in an earlier analysis.

Regarding donors, all were healthy bone marrow donors. Note on this clone: What it binds is not known.

The PCR contained 60 Vbeta and 13 Jbeta primers. TCRdb's copy holds only in-frame clones and misses some; the assay was immunoSEQ multiplex PCR. The sample carries approximately 95,000 clones, around 84% recorded once. The CDR3 contains 14 residues. CDR1 and CDR2 from the germline V gene are ENHRY and SYGVKD. The germline V and J ends were trimmed by 2 bases and 6 bases, with 14 bases remaining between them. The specimen was PBMCs. The genes are TRBV10-3 and TRBJ2-7, with a weak D call TRBD1 (6 bases). The receptor was isolated from a woman aged 40 to 50 in good health and CMV-seropositive. CDR3 coding DNA: TGTGCCATCAGTGAGACGACAGGCCCCTGCGAGCAGTACTTC. It is translated as CAISETTGPCEQYF.